This T cell receptor (beta chain) was obtained from a study of blood T cell repertoires in COVID-19. Sequencing was performed with immunoSEQ multiplex PCR; in TCRdb, only in-frame clones are kept and a portion is missing. The data show about 44,000 clones, approximately 88% seen once. The V and J ends lost 3 bases and 6 bases, in that order; junction bases with no gene match: 5. Germline loops: CDR1 MNHNS, CDR2 SASEGT. This CDR3 is built from 15 residues. This rearrangement joins TRBV6-1 to TRBJ1-2; TRBD1 aligns across 12 bases. What was sequenced was peripheral blood. The receptor was isolated from a woman between 40 and 50 years old with acute or convalescent COVID-19. Written as DNA, the CDR3 is TGTGCCAGCAGTGAGCGGGGACAGGGGGCGGATGGCTACACCTTC. Residues: CASSERGQGADGYTF.